The present T cell receptor beta chain was sequenced within a study of neurological immune-mediated disorders. Study observations and caveats: When the repertoires were grouped phylogenetically, those of 18 of the 34 multiple sclerosis patients came together in a single cluster of related CDR3 sequences, which points to a possible repertoire-level signature.

Unsorted libraries were generated from 2 million PBMCs held at -80 degrees C. The V end was cut by 5 bases, the J end by 1 base, with 15 bases between. The CDR3 spans 16 residues. TCRdb ran MiXCR on the 5' RACE reads and lists one entry per CDR3 protein. Here the sample spans roughly 70,000 distinct CDR3 sequences, around 5.2% being singletons. This clonotype was picked up many times. The antigen is undetermined. The source of this sequence is a woman aged 25 to 39 with multiple sclerosis. This rearrangement joins TRBV12-3 or TRBV12-4 to TRBJ1-5, with D uncertain. The specimen sequenced was PBMCs. CDR3 bases: TGTGCCAGCAGTGGTGGGCCCCAAGGGAGCAATCAGCCCCAGCATTTT. Translation: CASSGGPQGSNQPQHF.